These 3 T cell receptor beta chains share one sample of origin, sequenced in a study of shared clonotypes between healthy human individuals. This table comes from immunoSEQ multiplex PCR, and its TCRdb copy is limited to in-frame clones, with some not included. The table lists 2 million or so clones, about 95% of them singletons, with more than 0.95% in the top ten. Naivety among CD8 cells was defined by CD45RO negativity and positive CCR7 selection, thereby excluding terminally differentiated effector memory CD45RA+ cells. The sequencing sample was made of naive CD8+ T cells sorted from blood. These receptors all stem from a man between 18 and 29 years old in good health.

CDR3 region: CASTSGSSTDTQYF. CDR3 in DNA: TGTGCCAGCACCAGCGGGTCTAGCACAGATACGCAGTATTTT. This rearrangement joins TRBV27 to TRBJ2-3, with a tentative D call TRBD2 (6 bases). The CDR3 sequence is 14 residues long. Looked up from germline, CDR1 is MNHEY and CDR2 is SMNVEV (reference sequence). Trimming removed 7 bases at V and 0 bases at J, with 11 bases between.

This chain links TRBV18 with TRBJ1-2; D remains unclear. V shed 0 bases and J shed 4 bases, with 0 bases lying between them. Looked up from germline, CDR1 is KGHSH and CDR2 is LQKENI. This CDR3 is 11 amino acids long. The CDR3 here is CASSPPYGYTF. The CDR3 coding sequence is TGTGCCAGCTCACCACCCTATGGCTACACCTTC.

The chain joins TRBV11-2 to TRBJ2-7; 9 bases line up with TRBD2. CDR1 SGHAT and CDR2 FQNNGV come from the germline V gene. The CDR3 is made up of 14 amino acids. Losses at the gene ends were 2 bases for V and 3 bases for J; bases not matched to a gene: 2. The CDR3 DNA sequence: TGTGCCAGCAGCTTAAGACTAGCGGACTACGAGCAGTACTTC. It specifies CASSLRLADYEQYF.